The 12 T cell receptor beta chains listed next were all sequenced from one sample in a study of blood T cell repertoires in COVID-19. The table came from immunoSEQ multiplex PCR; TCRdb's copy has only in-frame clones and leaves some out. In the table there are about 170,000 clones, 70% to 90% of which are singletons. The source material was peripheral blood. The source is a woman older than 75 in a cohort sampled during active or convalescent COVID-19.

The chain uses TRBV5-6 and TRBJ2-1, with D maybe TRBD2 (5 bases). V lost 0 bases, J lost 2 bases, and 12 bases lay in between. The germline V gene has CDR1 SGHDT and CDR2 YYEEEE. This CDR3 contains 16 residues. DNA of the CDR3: TGTGCCAGCAGCTTGGGCGGGTATAACCCCTACAATGAGCAGTTCTTC. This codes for CASSLGGYNPYNEQFF.

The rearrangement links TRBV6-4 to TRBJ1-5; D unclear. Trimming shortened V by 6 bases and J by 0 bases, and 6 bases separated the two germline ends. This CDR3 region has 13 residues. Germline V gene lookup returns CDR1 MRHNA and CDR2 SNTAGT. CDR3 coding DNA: TGTGCCAGCAGCGCGGATAGCAATCAGCCCCAGCATTTT. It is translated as CASSADSNQPQHF.

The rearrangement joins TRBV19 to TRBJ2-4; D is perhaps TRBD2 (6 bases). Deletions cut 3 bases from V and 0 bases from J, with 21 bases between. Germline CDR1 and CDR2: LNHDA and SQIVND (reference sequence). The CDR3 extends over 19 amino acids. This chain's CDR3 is CASSIAGRLRVLAKNIQYF. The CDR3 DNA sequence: TGTGCCAGTAGTATCGCAGGGAGGTTGAGGGTTCTAGCCAAAAACATTCAGTACTTC.

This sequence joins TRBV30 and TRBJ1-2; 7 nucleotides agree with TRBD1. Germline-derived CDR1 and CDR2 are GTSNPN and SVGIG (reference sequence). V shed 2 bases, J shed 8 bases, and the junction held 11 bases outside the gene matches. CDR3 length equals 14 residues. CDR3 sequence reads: CAWSPSYRGRGYTF. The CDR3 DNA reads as TGTGCCTGGAGTCCCTCCTACAGGGGACGGGGCTACACCTTC.

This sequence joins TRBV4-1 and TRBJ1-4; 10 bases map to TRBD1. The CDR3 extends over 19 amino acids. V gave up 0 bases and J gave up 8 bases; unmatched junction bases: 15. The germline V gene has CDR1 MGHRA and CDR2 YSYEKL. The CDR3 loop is CASSQDRDRGSRFGEKLFF. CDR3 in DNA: TGCGCCAGCAGCCAAGATCGGGACAGGGGATCAAGATTTGGGGAAAAACTGTTTTTT.

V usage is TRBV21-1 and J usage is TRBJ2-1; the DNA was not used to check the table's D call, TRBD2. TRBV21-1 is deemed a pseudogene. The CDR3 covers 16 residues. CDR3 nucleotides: TGTGCCAGCAGCAAAGGAGGCGGCGGGGCCTACAATGAGCAGTTCTTC. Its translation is CASSKGGGGAYNEQFF.

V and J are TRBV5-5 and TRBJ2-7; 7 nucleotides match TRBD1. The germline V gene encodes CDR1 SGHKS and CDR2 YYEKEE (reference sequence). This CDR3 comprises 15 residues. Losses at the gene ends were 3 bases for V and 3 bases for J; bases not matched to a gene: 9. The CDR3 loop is CASSSQGGQYYEQYF. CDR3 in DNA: TGTGCCAGCAGCTCCCAAGGGGGACAGTACTACGAGCAGTACTTC.

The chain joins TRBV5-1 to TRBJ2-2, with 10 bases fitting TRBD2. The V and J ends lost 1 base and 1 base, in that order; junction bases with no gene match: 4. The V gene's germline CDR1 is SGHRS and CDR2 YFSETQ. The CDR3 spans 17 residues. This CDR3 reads CASSLFASGRNTGELFF. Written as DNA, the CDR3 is TGCGCCAGCAGCTTGTTCGCTAGCGGGAGGAACACCGGGGAGCTGTTTTTT.

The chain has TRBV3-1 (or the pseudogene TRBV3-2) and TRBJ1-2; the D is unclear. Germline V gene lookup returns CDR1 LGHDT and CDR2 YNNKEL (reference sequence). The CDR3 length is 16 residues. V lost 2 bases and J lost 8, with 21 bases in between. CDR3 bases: TGTGCCAGCAGCCAAATGACCAACTACCCCCTATTAGGCTACACCTTC. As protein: CASSQMTNYPLLGYTF.

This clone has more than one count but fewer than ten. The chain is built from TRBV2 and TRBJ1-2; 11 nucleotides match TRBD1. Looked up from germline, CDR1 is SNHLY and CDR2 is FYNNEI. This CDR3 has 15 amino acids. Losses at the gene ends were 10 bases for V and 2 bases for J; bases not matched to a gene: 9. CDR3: CATRQGQGVNYGYTF. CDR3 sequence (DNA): TGTGCCACCCGACAGGGACAGGGGGTAAACTATGGCTACACCTTC.

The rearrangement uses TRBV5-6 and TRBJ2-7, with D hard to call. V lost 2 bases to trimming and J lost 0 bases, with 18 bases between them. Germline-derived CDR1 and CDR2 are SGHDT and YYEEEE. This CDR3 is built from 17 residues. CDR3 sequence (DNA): TGTGCCAGCAGCTTAGGCGGAAAAACCCCCGACTCCTACGAGCAGTACTTC. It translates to CASSLGGKTPDSYEQYF.

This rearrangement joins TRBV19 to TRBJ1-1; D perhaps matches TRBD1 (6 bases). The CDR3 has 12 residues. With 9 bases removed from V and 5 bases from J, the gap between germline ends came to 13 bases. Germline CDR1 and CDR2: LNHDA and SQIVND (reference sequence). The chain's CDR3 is CASHKRGTEAFF. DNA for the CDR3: TGTGCCAGCCACAAGAGGGGGACTGAAGCTTTCTTT.